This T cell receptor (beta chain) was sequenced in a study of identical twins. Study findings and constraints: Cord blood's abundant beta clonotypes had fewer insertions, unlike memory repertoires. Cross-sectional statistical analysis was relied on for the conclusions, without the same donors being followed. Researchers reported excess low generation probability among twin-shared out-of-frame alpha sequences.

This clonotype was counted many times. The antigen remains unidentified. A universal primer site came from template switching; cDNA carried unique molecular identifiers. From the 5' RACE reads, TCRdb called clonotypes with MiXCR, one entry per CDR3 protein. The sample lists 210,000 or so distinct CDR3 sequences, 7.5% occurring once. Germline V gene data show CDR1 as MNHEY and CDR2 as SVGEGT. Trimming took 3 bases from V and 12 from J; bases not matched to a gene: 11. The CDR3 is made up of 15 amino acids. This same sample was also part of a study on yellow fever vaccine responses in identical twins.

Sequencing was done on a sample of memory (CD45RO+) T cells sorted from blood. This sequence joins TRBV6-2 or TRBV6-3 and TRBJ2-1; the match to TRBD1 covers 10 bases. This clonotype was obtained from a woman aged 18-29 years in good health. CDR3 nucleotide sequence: TGTGCCAGCAGTTATCCCGGGACAGGGGTAATCCCGCAGTTCTTC. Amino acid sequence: CASSYPGTGVIPQFF.